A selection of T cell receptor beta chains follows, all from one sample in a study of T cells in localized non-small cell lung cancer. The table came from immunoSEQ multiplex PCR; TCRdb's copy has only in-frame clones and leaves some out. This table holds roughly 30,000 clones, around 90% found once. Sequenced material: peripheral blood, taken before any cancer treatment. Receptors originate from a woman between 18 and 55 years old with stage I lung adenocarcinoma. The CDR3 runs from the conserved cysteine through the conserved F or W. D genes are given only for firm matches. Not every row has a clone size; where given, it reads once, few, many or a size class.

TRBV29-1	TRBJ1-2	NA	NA	TGCAGCGTTGACCGGGAATGGAATGGCTACACCTTC	CSVDREWNGYTF
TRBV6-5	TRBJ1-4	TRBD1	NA	TGTGCCAGCAGTTCTGACAGGGGGAAGTGGGAAAAACTGTTTTTT	CASSSDRGKWEKLFF
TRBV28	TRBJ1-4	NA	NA	TGTGCCAGCAGAAGGGGAGAAAAACTGTTTTTT	CASRRGEKLFF
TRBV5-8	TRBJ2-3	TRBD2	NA	TGTGCCAGCAGCACGGGACTAGCGGGGGGCACAGATACGCAGTATTTT	CASSTGLAGGTDTQYF
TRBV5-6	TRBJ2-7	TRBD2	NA	TGTGCCAGCAGCTCGACCGGGACTAGCGGGATCGAGCAGTACTTC	CASSSTGTSGIEQYF
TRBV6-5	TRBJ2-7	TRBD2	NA	TGTGCCAGCAGTAAGCGGGAGGGTTACGAGCAGTACTTC	CASSKREGYEQYF
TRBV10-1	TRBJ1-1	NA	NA	TGCGCCAGCAGTGAAAACTCGGACACTGAAGCTTTCTTT	CASSENSDTEAFF
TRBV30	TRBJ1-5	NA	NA	TGTGCCTGGAGTGGGATGGGCCAGCCCCAGCATTTT	CAWSGMGQPQHF
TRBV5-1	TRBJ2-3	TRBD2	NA	TGCGCCAGCAGCTCGGGACTAGCGGGAGGGCGGGGCACAGATACGCAGTATTTT	CASSSGLAGGRGTDTQYF
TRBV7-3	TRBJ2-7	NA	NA	TGTGCCAGCAGCTTAGACCCGGGACATTCCTACGAGCAGTACTTC	CASSLDPGHSYEQYF
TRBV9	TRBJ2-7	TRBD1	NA	TGTGCCAGCAGCGCCCGGGACAGTACCTACGAGCAGTACTTC	CASSARDSTYEQYF
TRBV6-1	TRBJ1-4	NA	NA	TGTGCCAGCAGTTCGCTAGGGGTAGGGGAAAAACTGTTTTTT	CASSSLGVGEKLFF
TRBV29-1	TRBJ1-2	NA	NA	TGCAGCGTTGGTCAGGGCCTCGGCTACACCTTC	CSVGQGLGYTF
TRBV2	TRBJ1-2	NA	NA	TGTGCCAGCAGCGAGGACAGCAGGGGCTACACCTTC	CASSEDSRGYTF
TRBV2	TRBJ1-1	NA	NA	TGTGCCAGCAGTGGGGAACGGAACACTGAAGCTTTCTTT	CASSGERNTEAFF
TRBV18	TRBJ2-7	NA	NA	TGTGCCAGCTCACTACCACCCCCGACAGTTCCCTACGAGCAGTACTTC	CASSLPPPTVPYEQYF
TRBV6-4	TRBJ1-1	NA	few	TGTGCCAGCAGTGCGTCCCGGGACACTGAAGCTTTCTTT	CASSASRDTEAFF
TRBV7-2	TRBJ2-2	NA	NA	TGTGCCAGCAGCTTAACCTCCGCGGAGCTGTTTTTT	CASSLTSAELFF
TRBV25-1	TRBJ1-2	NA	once	TGTGCCAGCAGTGAATGGGGGCACCTACCTTCCTATGGCTACACCTTC	CASSEWGHLPSYGYTF
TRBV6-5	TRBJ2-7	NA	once	TGTGCCAGCAGTTACATACGAGGGAAGGCCGGGGACGAGCAGTACTTC	CASSYIRGKAGDEQYF
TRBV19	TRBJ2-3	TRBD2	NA	TGTGCCAGTAGTACGGGTAGCGGGAGTAGTGGTTCCGCAGATACGCAGTATTTT	CASSTGSGSSGSADTQYF
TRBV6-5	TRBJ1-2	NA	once	TGTGCCAGCAGCCACCAGGACACCACTAACTATGGCTACACCTTC	CASSHQDTTNYGYTF
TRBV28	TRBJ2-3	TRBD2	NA	TGTGCCAGCAGTTTCGGGACTAGCGCCAGCACAGATACGCAGTATTTT	CASSFGTSASTDTQYF
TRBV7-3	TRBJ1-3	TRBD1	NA	TGTGCCAGCAGCGCGTCGGGACAGGGGAACGGAAACACCATATATTTT	CASSASGQGNGNTIYF
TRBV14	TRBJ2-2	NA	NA	TGTGCCAGCAGCCCCCGGGGAGGGGGCACCGGGGAGCTGTTTTTT	CASSPRGGGTGELFF
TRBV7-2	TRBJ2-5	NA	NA	TGTGCCAGCAGCTGGCTGAATTCCGTACAAGAGACCCAGTACTTC	CASSWLNSVQETQYF
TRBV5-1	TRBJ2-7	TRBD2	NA	TGCGCCAGCAGCTTGGTGGCGCGGGGGGTCGGCGAGCAGTACTTC	CASSLVARGVGEQYF
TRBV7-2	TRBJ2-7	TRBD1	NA	TGTGCCAGCAGCCAGGACAGGGGTGGTGAGCAGTACTTC	CASSQDRGGEQYF
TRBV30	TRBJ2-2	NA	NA	TGTGCCTGGCGAGACGGGAGTTACACCGGGGAGCTGTTTTTT	CAWRDGSYTGELFF
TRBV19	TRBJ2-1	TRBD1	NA	TGTGCCAGTAGTATCAGTAGTGGACAGGGTGATGAGCAGTTCTTC	CASSISSGQGDEQFF
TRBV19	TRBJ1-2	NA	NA	TGTGCCAGTAGTATTCTTGGCAGGGACTATGGCTACACCTTC	CASSILGRDYGYTF
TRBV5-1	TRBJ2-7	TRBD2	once	TGCGCCAGCAGCTTGGCCATAGGGAGGGTGGGCGAGCAGTACTTC	CASSLAIGRVGEQYF
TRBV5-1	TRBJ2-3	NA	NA	TGCGCCAGCAGCCGATTGGGGGCTAGCACAGATACGCAGTATTTT	CASSRLGASTDTQYF
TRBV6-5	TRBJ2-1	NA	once	TGTGCCAGCAGTGACTTGCCCTTACGCGAGCAGTTCTTC	CASSDLPLREQFF
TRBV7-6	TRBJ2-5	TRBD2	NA	TGTGCCAGCAGCTTAGCGCGGGGGGGCGCGGGGGAGACCCAGTACTTC	CASSLARGGAGETQYF
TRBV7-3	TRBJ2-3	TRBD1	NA	TGTGCCAGCAGCCCGACAGGGGCACGAGATACGCAGTATTTT	CASSPTGARDTQYF
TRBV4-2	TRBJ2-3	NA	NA	TGTGCCAGCAGCCAAGAGGGCCGAGAGGGGGATACGCAGTATTTT	CASSQEGREGDTQYF
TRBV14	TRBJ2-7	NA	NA	TGTGCCAGCAGCCAAGTCGCGTCAGTCTACGAGCAGTACTTC	CASSQVASVYEQYF
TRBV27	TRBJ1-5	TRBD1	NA	TGTGCCAGCGCCACAGGGGGTCAGCCCCAGCATTTT	CASATGGQPQHF
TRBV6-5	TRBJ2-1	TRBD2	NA	TGTGCCAGCAAGGCTAGCGGGAGGGCCGGGCAGTTCTTC	CASKASGRAGQFF
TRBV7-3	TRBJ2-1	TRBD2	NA	TGTGCCAGCAGCTTAACAGCGGGAGGGCCCCCTGGAAATGAGCAGTTCTTC	CASSLTAGGPPGNEQFF
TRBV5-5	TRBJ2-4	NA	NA	TGTGCCAGCAGTTCGGAAGACTTTGTACTGGCCAAAAACATTCAGTACTTC	CASSSEDFVLAKNIQYF
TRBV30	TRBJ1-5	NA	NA	TGTGCCTGGAGTCTCGGGGAAAATCAGCCCCAGCATTTT	CAWSLGENQPQHF
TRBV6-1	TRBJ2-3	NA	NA	TGTGCCAGCAGTGAATATCGGGGGAGCACAGATACGCAGTATTTT	CASSEYRGSTDTQYF
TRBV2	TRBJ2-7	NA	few	TGTGCCAGCAGGCCGACATTCTTGGGGGAGCAGTACTTC	CASRPTFLGEQYF
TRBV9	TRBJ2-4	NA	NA	TGTGCCAGCAGCGTAGGCTCCAAAAACATTCAGTACTTC	CASSVGSKNIQYF
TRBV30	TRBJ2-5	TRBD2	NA	TGTGCCCGAGGGAGCGGGATAGGAGAGACCCAGTACTTC	CARGSGIGETQYF
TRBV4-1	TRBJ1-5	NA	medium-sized	TGCGCCAGCAGCCTGGGGCCGGAACAGCCCCAGCATTTT	CASSLGPEQPQHF
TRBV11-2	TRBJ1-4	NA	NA	TGTGCCAGCAGCGCCGACAGGTCAATGAGTCGACTGTTTTTT	CASSADRSMSRLFF
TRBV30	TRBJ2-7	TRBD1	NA	TGTGCCTGGCGTGGGACAGGGAATAACGAGCAGTACTTC	CAWRGTGNNEQYF
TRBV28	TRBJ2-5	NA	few	TGTGCCAGCAGTTCTGGACAGCAAGAGACCCAGTACTTC	CASSSGQQETQYF
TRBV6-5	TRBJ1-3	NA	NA	TGTGCCAGCCTCCCCGCGTTTGGAAACACCATATATTTT	CASLPAFGNTIYF
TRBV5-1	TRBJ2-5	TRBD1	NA	TGCGCCAGCAGAAGGACAGGGGGAAACCAAGAGACCCAGTACTTC	CASRRTGGNQETQYF
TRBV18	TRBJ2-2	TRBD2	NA	TGTGCCAGCTCACCCATTGGACTAGCGGGGAACACCGGGGAGCTGTTTTTT	CASSPIGLAGNTGELFF
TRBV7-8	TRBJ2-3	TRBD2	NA	TGTGCCAGCAGCATGAGGACTAGCGGGGGCCTAAGGCAGTATTTT	CASSMRTSGGLRQYF
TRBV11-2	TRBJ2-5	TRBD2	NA	TGTGCCAGCAGCCCGGGTGGGACTAGCGTAGAGACCCAGTACTTC	CASSPGGTSVETQYF